Listed below are T cell receptor beta chains from one sample, sequenced in a study of shared clonotypes between healthy human individuals. Assay: immunoSEQ multiplex PCR; the TCRdb copy retains only in-frame clones and omits some. The repertoire holds roughly 2 million clones, with 85% to 95% as singletons. Sequenced material: naive CD4+ T cells sorted from blood. The origin of the receptors is a man between 18 and 35 years old in good health. Both conserved end residues are part of each CDR3. D genes are given only for firm matches. Only some rows state a clone size, as once, few, many or a class for expanded clones.

TRBV2	NA	NA	TRBJ1-3	CASSRRQIRSGNTIYF	TGTGCCAGCAGTAGACGACAGATCCGCTCTGGAAACACCATATATTTT
TRBV15	NA	NA	TRBJ2-7	CATSRGSGTWSYEQYF	TGTGCCACCAGCAGAGGTTCGGGGACCTGGTCTTACGAGCAGTACTTC
TRBV18	NA	NA	TRBJ2-5	CASSPPRMETQYF	TGTGCCAGCTCACCACCCAGGATGGAGACCCAGTACTTC
TRBV19	TRBD1	NA	TRBJ1-2	CASSKLGQGVSNYGYTF	TGTGCCAGTAGTAAACTCGGACAGGGGGTCTCTAACTATGGCTACACCTTC
TRBV7-2	NA	NA	TRBJ2-7	CASSFVGGDYEQYF	TGTGCCAGCAGCTTCGTAGGGGGGGACTACGAGCAGTACTTC
TRBV25-1	TRBD2	NA	TRBJ2-7	CASSDYLAGGPREQYF	TGTGCCAGCAGTGATTATCTAGCGGGAGGGCCGCGGGAGCAGTACTTC
TRBV14	NA	NA	TRBJ1-2	CASSPGTYNYGYTF	TGTGCCAGCAGCCCTGGAACGTATAACTATGGCTACACCTTC
TRBV4-1	TRBD1	NA	TRBJ2-7	CASSQGVDRSSYEQYF	TGCGCCAGCAGCCAAGGAGTGGACAGGAGCTCCTACGAGCAGTACTTC
TRBV7-2	NA	NA	TRBJ2-2	CASSLALGTGELFF	TGTGCCAGCAGCTTAGCGCTAGGCACCGGGGAGCTGTTTTTT
TRBV19	NA	NA	TRBJ2-1	CASTLRRGKGPGEQFF	TGTGCCAGTACCCTCAGACGGGGGAAAGGGCCAGGAGAGCAGTTCTTC
TRBV5-6	TRBD1	NA	TRBJ2-2	CASSMRRTGEIAGELFF	TGTGCCAGCAGTATGAGAAGGACAGGGGAGATTGCCGGGGAGCTGTTTTTT
TRBV5-8	TRBD1	NA	TRBJ2-7	CASSSVPGQGAYEQYF	TGTGCCAGCAGTTCGGTACCAGGACAGGGGGCCTACGAGCAGTACTTC
TRBV28	NA	few	TRBJ1-6	CASREGKGSPLHF	TGTGCCAGCAGGGAGGGTAAGGGTTCACCCCTCCACTTT
TRBV29-1	NA	NA	TRBJ1-1	CSVYMVANTEAFF	TGCAGCGTTTATATGGTAGCGAACACTGAAGCTTTCTTT
TRBV25-1	TRBD1	NA	TRBJ2-2	CASKGDRVETGELFF	TGTGCCAGCAAAGGAGACAGGGTAGAAACCGGGGAGCTGTTTTTT
TRBV10-2	NA	NA	TRBJ1-3	CASISDPSGNTIYF	TGCGCCAGCATCTCCGACCCCTCTGGAAACACCATATATTTT
TRBV11-2	TRBD2	NA	TRBJ2-3	CASSSSGSLNTQYF	TGTGCCAGCAGCTCTAGCGGGAGTTTGAATACGCAGTATTTT
TRBV5-1	NA	NA	TRBJ2-1	CASSSNGAAYNEQFF	TGCGCCAGCAGCTCCAACGGGGCCGCTTATAATGAGCAGTTCTTC
TRBV7-9	NA	NA	TRBJ2-7	CAILLPGDSHSYEQYF	TGTGCCATCCTCCTCCCCGGGGACTCCCATTCCTACGAGCAGTACTTC
TRBV6-6	TRBD2	NA	TRBJ2-7	CASRLLPGLAYEQYF	TGTGCCAGCAGGTTACTACCGGGACTAGCGTACGAGCAGTACTTC
TRBV6-5	TRBD2	NA	TRBJ2-7	CASSYGPSGSYEQYF	TGTGCCAGCAGTTACGGGCCTAGCGGCTCCTACGAGCAGTACTTC
TRBV19	NA	NA	TRBJ2-1	CASSVPGRKNNEQFF	TGTGCCAGTAGTGTACCGGGACGGAAGAACAATGAGCAGTTCTTC
TRBV9	NA	NA	TRBJ2-1	CASTPGRGGSDEQFF	TGTGCCAGCACCCCCGGTCGGGGTGGATCCGATGAGCAGTTCTTC
TRBV2	NA	NA	TRBJ1-1	CASSESQGITEAFF	TGTGCCAGCAGTGAAAGCCAGGGTATCACTGAAGCTTTCTTT
TRBV6-5	NA	few	TRBJ1-5	CASSYSGSNQPQHF	TGTGCCAGCAGTTATTCGGGGAGCAATCAGCCCCAGCATTTT
TRBV5-1	NA	NA	TRBJ2-3	CASSRAGVSTDTQYF	TGCGCCAGCAGCCGCGCCGGGGTTTCCACAGATACGCAGTATTTT
TRBV6-6	NA	NA	TRBJ1-2	CASSSQFYGYTF	TGTGCCAGCAGTTCCCAATTCTATGGCTACACCTTC
TRBV5-1	TRBD1	NA	TRBJ1-4	CASSEDRGKGEKLFF	TGCGCCAGCAGCGAAGACAGGGGCAAGGGTGAAAAACTGTTTTTT
TRBV7-2	NA	once	TRBJ2-2	CASSLTGELFF	TGTGCCAGCAGCCTTACCGGGGAGCTGTTTTTT
TRBV11-3	NA	NA	TRBJ2-3	CASSLDNPDTQYF	TGTGCCAGCAGCTTAGATAACCCAGATACGCAGTATTTT
TRBV2	NA	NA	TRBJ1-6	CASTLTAGVLLHF	TGTGCCAGCACCCTAACCGCAGGGGTTCTCCTCCACTTT
TRBV28	NA	NA	TRBJ2-5	CASSDRGGQETQYF	TGTGCCAGCAGTGACAGGGGAGGGCAAGAGACCCAGTACTTC
TRBV7-2	NA	once	TRBJ1-6	CASSQKGTSNSPLHF	TGTGCCAGCAGCCAGAAAGGGACATCGAATTCACCCCTCCACTTT
TRBV5-1	NA	NA	TRBJ2-5	CASSLAGFQETQYF	TGCGCCAGCAGCTTAGCGGGTTTCCAAGAGACCCAGTACTTC
TRBV7-9	NA	NA	TRBJ2-2	CASSLAGWVTGELFF	TGTGCCAGCAGCTTAGCCGGGTGGGTCACCGGGGAGCTGTTTTTT
TRBV5-4	TRBD2	NA	TRBJ2-5	CASSLGLAGGETQYF	TGTGCCAGCAGCTTAGGGCTAGCGGGGGGGGAGACCCAGTACTTC
TRBV12-2	NA	NA	TRBJ1-5	CASRLGRKRNRVDNQPQHF	TGTGCAAGTCGCTTAGGTCGAAAAAGGAACAGGGTAGACAATCAGCCCCAGCATTTT
TRBV7-9	NA	few	TRBJ1-6	CASSPRGGGHNSPLHF	TGTGCCAGCAGCCCCCGGGGGGGCGGTCATAATTCACCCCTCCACTTT
TRBV19	NA	NA	TRBJ1-1	CASSARRLYVNTEAFF	TGTGCCAGTAGTGCCCGCCGCCTCTACGTGAACACTGAAGCTTTCTTT
TRBV7-9	NA	NA	TRBJ1-5	CASSSDRSNQPQHF	TGTGCCAGCAGTTCTGACCGCTCCAATCAGCCCCAGCATTTT